Each of the 21 T cell receptor beta chains below was sequenced from the same sample in a study of technical replicates of blood from several donors. Only in-frame clones appear in the TCRdb table, and some are missing; sequencing was by immunoSEQ multiplex PCR. The data contain some 56,000 clones, 85% to 95% of them singletons. Sequences were obtained from PBMCs. These TCRs come from a human donor in good health. Some clones in this sample may be carry-over from other donors' samples.

The chain links TRBV7-2 to TRBJ2-1; D call uncertain. V was pared by 3 bases and J by 8 bases, with 14 bases between. The CDR3 runs to 14 residues. Germline V gene sequence: CDR1 SGHTA, CDR2 FQGNSA. The DNA of the CDR3 is TGTGCCAGCAGCTTCCCGGTTTATATGGATGAGCAGTTCTTC. Amino acid sequence: CASSFPVYMDEQFF.

The rearrangement uses TRBV7-3 and TRBJ2-3, with D maybe TRBD2 (6 bases). Germline CDR1 SGHTA, CDR2 FQGTGA. The V and J ends lost 4 bases and 3 bases respectively, with 14 bases between them. CDR3 length equals 15 residues. CDR3 sequence (DNA): TGTGCCAGCAGCTCTGTTGGCGGGAAGACAGATACGCAGTATTTT. This gives the protein CASSSVGGKTDTQYF.

In its sample, this clone was seen once. The CDR3 DNA sequence: TGTGCCAGCAGGAGGGAGGGACCCATGAACACTGAAGCTTTCTTT. Translation: CASRREGPMNTEAFF. The rearrangement links TRBV2 to TRBJ1-1; perhaps TRBD1 as D (5 bases). The CDR3 has 15 amino acids. Deletions cut 6 bases from V and 0 bases from J, with 14 bases between. Germline loops: CDR1 SNHLY, CDR2 FYNNEI.

The V gene is TRBV10-3, the J gene TRBJ2-2, with unresolved D. Trimming pared 6 bases from V and 6 bases from J, leaving 17 bases between. CDR1 is ENHRY, CDR2 SYGVKD, per germline. The CDR3 runs 15 residues. CDR3 bases: TGTGCCATCAGACCTTCCCTCCTACTGTCCGGGGAGCTGTTTTTT. This encodes CAIRPSLLLSGELFF.

J is TRBJ1-3 and V is TRBV5-4; tentative D call: TRBD1 (5 bases). CDR1 SGHNT and CDR2 YYREEE come from the germline V gene (reference sequence). The CDR3 runs 14 residues. The V and J ends lost 4 bases and 2 bases respectively, with 10 bases between them. CDR3 protein: CASSPPGTGNTIYF. In nucleotides, the CDR3 is TGTGCCAGCAGCCCCCCAGGGACTGGAAACACCATATATTTT.

The J gene is TRBJ1-2, the V gene TRBV2; 7 bases match TRBD1. The CDR3 length is 14 residues. Germline values: CDR1 SNHLY, CDR2 FYNNEI. Germline trimming cut 7 bases from V and 5 bases from J; bases unmatched to any gene: 10. CDR3 protein: CASKEVGTAYGYTF. The CDR3 DNA is TGTGCCAGCAAAGAGGTTGGGACAGCTTATGGCTACACCTTC.

The V gene is TRBV9, the J gene TRBJ2-3; tentatively, D is TRBD2 (6 bases). V was shortened by 7 bases and J by 2 bases, with 17 bases between the two germline ends. Germline values: CDR1 SGDLS, CDR2 YYNGEE. CDR3 size: 15 residues. The DNA for the CDR3 is TGTGCCAGCGCCTCACGGAGGGTCCCCACAGATACGCAGTATTTT. It codes for CASASRRVPTDTQYF.

V and J are TRBV6-1 and TRBJ1-2; D possibly corresponds to TRBD1 (6 bases). V was pared by 2 bases and J by 4 bases, with 17 bases between. The CDR3 is 16 amino acids. Per germline, CDR1 MNHNS and CDR2 SASEGT. The CDR3 DNA reads TGTGCCAGCAGTGAAAAGCTACAGGGTTTCCGCTATGGCTACACCTTC. Its translation: CASSEKLQGFRYGYTF.

The chain has TRBV6-5 and TRBJ1-5; a weak D match, TRBD1 (6 bases). The V end was cut by 1 base, the J end by 10 bases, with 8 bases between. This CDR3 spans 12 amino acids. The germline CDR1 and CDR2 sequences are MNHEY and SVGAGI. The CDR3 DNA sequence: TGTGCCAGCAGTTACTTAGGGGGACCCCAGCATTTT. This sequence encodes CASSYLGGPQHF.

The rearrangement links TRBV15 to TRBJ2-7; 14 bases match TRBD2. The CDR3 loop spans 17 amino acids. V gave up 2 bases and J gave up 4 bases; unmatched junction bases: 7. Germline CDR1 is LNHNV and CDR2 is YYDKDF (reference sequence). CDR3 protein: CATSRNRRLAGGYEQYF. The CDR3 DNA is TGTGCCACCAGCAGAAATAGGCGACTAGCGGGAGGGTACGAGCAGTACTTC.

The gene calls are TRBV6-5 and TRBJ2-7; 8 bases align to TRBD2. The CDR3 totals 14 residues. Germline values: CDR1 MNHEY, CDR2 SVGAGI. V lost 5 bases, J lost 0 bases, and 3 bases stayed unmatched. The CDR3 region has the DNA TGTGCCAGCAGTAGAACTAGCGGCTCCTACGAGCAGTACTTC. Protein sequence: CASSRTSGSYEQYF.

The chain is built from TRBV2 and TRBJ1-3; D not resolved. CDR3 length: 15 amino acids. Germline V lookup: CDR1 SNHLY, CDR2 FYNNEI. The V end lost 2 bases, the J end lost 0 bases, and 8 bases lay between the germline ends. CDR3 sequence reads: CASSEYWASGNTIYF. In nucleotides, the CDR3 is TGTGCCAGCAGTGAATATTGGGCCTCTGGAAACACCATATATTTT.

This rearrangement joins TRBV7-9 to TRBJ1-2; 7 nucleotides agree with TRBD1. This CDR3 has 15 residues. Germline trimming cut 5 bases from V and 5 bases from J; bases unmatched to any gene: 11. Germline lookup yields CDR1 SEHNR and CDR2 FQNEAQ (reference sequence). CDR3 loop: CASSGYRGWGYGYTF. CDR3 in DNA: TGTGCCAGCAGCGGATACAGGGGTTGGGGATATGGCTACACCTTC. Full variable domain (outside the CDR3, taken from reference TRBV7-9 and TRBJ1-2): DTGVSQNPRHKITKRGQNVTFRCDPISEHNRLYWYRQTLGQGPEFLTYFQNEAQLEKSRLLSDRFSAERPKGSFSTLEIQRTEQGDSAMYLCASSGYRGWGYGYTFGSGTRLTVV.

This sequence joins TRBV4-3 and TRBJ2-3, with 8 nucleotides matching TRBD2. This CDR3 has 17 residues. CDR1 and CDR2 from the germline V gene are LGHNA and YSLEER. Unmatched junction bases numbered 8, after V lost 0 bases and J lost 3 bases. CDR3 in DNA: TGCGCCAGCAGCCAAGATCCGGCGGGGGGTGGGACAGATACGCAGTATTTT. Protein sequence: CASSQDPAGGGTDTQYF.

V and J are TRBV5-1 and TRBJ2-2; 8 bases fit TRBD1. This CDR3 contains 15 residues. The V gene's germline CDR1 is SGHRS and CDR2 YFSETQ. V lost 4 bases to trimming and J lost 1 base; unmatched junction nucleotides: 3. CDR3 residues: CASSGGTGNTGELFF. CDR3 bases: TGCGCCAGCAGCGGAGGGACAGGGAACACCGGGGAGCTGTTTTTT.

The genes are TRBV7-9 and TRBJ2-7; D may be TRBD1 (6 bases). The CDR3 sequence is 15 residues long. The V and J ends lost 5 bases and 5 bases respectively, with 19 bases between them. The germline V gene encodes CDR1 SEHNR and CDR2 FQNEAQ (reference sequence). The DNA for the CDR3 is TGTGCCAGCAGCCCTGTCCAGGGGCCCGGGGACGAGCAGTACTTC. Its protein is CASSPVQGPGDEQYF. Looking up the rest from reference TRBV7-9 and TRBJ2-7 gives the full variable domain: DTGVSQNPRHKITKRGQNVTFRCDPISEHNRLYWYRQTLGQGPEFLTYFQNEAQLEKSRLLSDRFSAERPKGSFSTLEIQRTEQGDSAMYLCASSPVQGPGDEQYFGPGTRLTVT.

This clone was recorded once. The chain is built from TRBV7-2 and TRBJ2-2; 7 bases map to TRBD1. Germline-derived CDR1 and CDR2 are SGHTA and FQGNSA. The trim removed 5 bases at V and 2 bases at J, leaving 2 bases unmatched. The CDR3 spans 14 residues. CDR3 in DNA: TGTGCCAGCAGCCGGGACAGCAACACCGGGGAGCTGTTTTTT. Translated: CASSRDSNTGELFF.

Regarding this clone: Because the CDR3 is missing its conserved closing phenylalanine or tryptophan, this is likely a read error. No DNA is shown, since the ends of the CDR3 on it are uncertain; the CDR3 is the one TCRdb lists. The rearrangement links TRBV2 to TRBJ2-7; no check of the table's D call, TRBD2, against the DNA was made. The CDR3 region is 12 residues in length, termini included. CDR1 and CDR2 from the germline V gene are SNHLY and FYNNEI. CDR3 amino acids: CASSDRQRASSL.

The gene calls are TRBV2 and TRBJ2-5; 14 positions agree with TRBD2. This CDR3 is built from 14 residues. J was trimmed by 5 bases and V by 7 bases; bases with no gene match: 3. Germline-derived CDR1 and CDR2 are SNHLY and FYNNEI. CDR3: CASTRTSGRETQYF. The CDR3 DNA reads as TGTGCCAGCACTCGGACTAGCGGGAGGGAGACCCAGTACTTC. The entire variable domain, with the rest obtained from reference TRBV2 and TRBJ2-5, is as follows: EPEVTQTPSHQVTQMGQEVILRCVPISNHLYFYWYRQILGQKVEFLVSFYNNEISEKSEIFDDQFSVERPDGSNFTLKIRSTKLEDSAMYFCASTRTSGRETQYFGPGTRLLVL.

The chain carries TRBV18 and TRBJ1-2; D may be TRBD1 (5 bases). The CDR3 runs 15 residues. Germline V gives CDR1 KGHSH, CDR2 LQKENI. Trimming took off 3 bases at V and 5 bases at J, with 16 bases between the two ends. CDR3 amino acids: CASSPGLGAEYGYTF. For the CDR3, the DNA is TGTGCCAGCTCACCGGGACTAGGGGCCGAGTATGGCTACACCTTC.

The chain links TRBV7-2 to TRBJ1-2; 9 bases are shared with TRBD1. The CDR3 totals 15 residues. The germline gives CDR1 SGHTA, CDR2 FQGNSA. The trim removed 7 bases at V and 4 bases at J, leaving 10 bases unmatched. This CDR3 reads CASKSTGGIGYGYTF. DNA for the CDR3: TGTGCCAGCAAATCCACAGGGGGCATCGGCTATGGCTACACCTTC.